This T cell receptor beta chain was sequenced in a study of CD8 T cells in Susac syndrome. Study conclusions and caveats: Regarding the TCR sequencing and HLA analysis, the study admitted that a relatively small number of individuals were involved.

Reverse transcription of roughly 0.5 to 1 ug RNA was carried out with random hexamers. The amplification used immunoSEQ multiplex PCR on TCR beta CDR3; it spanned 54 Vbeta and 13 Jbeta. TCRdb reprocessed the immunoSEQ multiplex PCR reads with MiXCR, giving one entry per CDR3 protein. The sample lists 120,000 to 150,000 distinct CDR3 sequences; approximately 93% were seen once. Per the germline V gene, CDR1 is LGHNT and CDR2 is FRNRAP. This CDR3 is built from 14 residues. The V gene lost 1 base and the J gene lost 7 bases, with 13 bases spanning the gap. A remark on this clonotype: Antigen: not known.

The TCR comes from a human donor in good health. J is TRBJ1-2 and V is TRBV12-5; D gene ambiguous. The sequenced sample was CD4+ T cells from PBMCs. As DNA, the CDR3 is TGTGCTAGTGGTTTGGCGACCGGGAAAGGTGGCTACACCTTC. It specifies CASGLATGKGGYTF.